Below, one T cell receptor (beta chain) is given with its context. Its antigen is still unknown. The junction departs from the called germline gene at one end, perhaps through a read error. Use of 60 Vbeta and 13 Jbeta primers characterized the PCR. Sequenced by immunoSEQ multiplex PCR; TCRdb stores in-frame clones only, minus some. The sample yields 150,000 to 200,000 clones, about 80% seen once. The CDR3 totals 12 residues. Germline CDR1 is SEHNR and CDR2 is FQNEAQ (reference sequence). This sample was included in a study of cytomegalovirus exposure and HLA in healthy donors. Whole-study context: Genotyping showed 70% to 90% of over 350 donors falling in the Caucasian-associated ancestry cluster. General study findings and limits: It was likely that a cluster of highly shared sequence variants was a sequencing artifact. Clonal expansion was found to be greater in HLA-associated TCR beta chains than in equally common others in a later analysis.

This chain uses TRBV7-9 with TRBJ2-7; D is possibly TRBD2 (6 bases). The sequence was obtained from a woman aged 30 to 39 in good health and CMV-seropositive. The sequencing input was PBMCs. The CDR3 loop is CSSSMGRGEQYF. CDR3 bases: TGTTCCAGCAGCATGGGTCGGGGGGAGCAGTACTTC.